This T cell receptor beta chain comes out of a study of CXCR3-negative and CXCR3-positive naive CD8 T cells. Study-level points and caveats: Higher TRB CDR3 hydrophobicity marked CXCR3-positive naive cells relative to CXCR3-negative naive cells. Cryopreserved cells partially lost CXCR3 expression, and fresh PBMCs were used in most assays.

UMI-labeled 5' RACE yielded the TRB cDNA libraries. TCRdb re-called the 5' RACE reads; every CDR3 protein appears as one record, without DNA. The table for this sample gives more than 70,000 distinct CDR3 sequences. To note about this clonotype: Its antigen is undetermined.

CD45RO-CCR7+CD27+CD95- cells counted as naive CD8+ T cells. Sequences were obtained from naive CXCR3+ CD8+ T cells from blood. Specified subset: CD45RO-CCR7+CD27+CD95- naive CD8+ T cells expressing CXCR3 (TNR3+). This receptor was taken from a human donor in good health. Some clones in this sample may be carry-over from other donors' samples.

CDR3 sequence reads: CASSFSHLDEQYF. The genes are TRBV28 and TRBJ2-7. The CDR3 runs to 13 residues. Germline CDR1 MDHEN, CDR2 SYDVKM. Full variable domain (rest looked up from reference TRBV28 and TRBJ2-7): DVKVTQSSRYLVKRTGEKVFLECVQDMDHENMFWYRQDPGLGLRLIYFSYDVKMKEKGDIPEGYSVSREKKERFSLILESASTNQTSMYLCASSFSHLDEQYFGPGTRLTVT.